These T cell receptor beta chains were read from a single sample in a study of T cell responses to AZD1222 COVID-19 vaccine. TCRdb keeps only in-frame clones here, not all; method: immunoSEQ multiplex PCR. The sample includes some 150,000 clones, approximately 87% of them seen just once. This material consisted of peripheral blood, taken 28 days after the second AZD1222 dose. The receptors stem from an adult who received the AZD1222 COVID-19 vaccine. Each CDR3 is given with its conserved first and last residue. A D gene is named only where the DNA matches it firmly. Rows may omit the clone size; those that give it use once, few, many or a size class.

CASSDSDSSGANVLTF	TGTGCCAGCAGTGACTCAGACAGCTCTGGGGCCAACGTCCTGACTTTC	TRBV6-4	TRBJ2-6	.	.
CASILGLEAFF	TGTGCCAGCATCCTGGGCCTTGAAGCTTTCTTT	TRBV12-3/TRBV12-4	TRBJ1-1	once	.
CASSTGIETEAFF	TGTGCCAGCTCCACTGGAATTGAGACTGAAGCTTTCTTT	TRBV18	TRBJ1-1	.	.
CASRGMNTEAFF	TGTGCCAGCAGGGGGATGAACACTGAAGCTTTCTTT	TRBV27	TRBJ1-1	.	.
CASSTPGPDRFF	TGTGCCAGCAGTACACCGGGCCCCGATAGGTTCTTC	TRBV6-5	TRBJ2-1	.	.
CASSSGGSNTEAFF	TGTGCCAGTAGTAGTGGGGGTTCGAACACTGAAGCTTTCTTT	TRBV19	TRBJ1-1	.	.
CASSQRPSYEQYF	TGTGCCAGCAGCCAGAGGCCTTCTTACGAGCAGTACTTC	TRBV27	TRBJ2-7	.	.
CSVVGLRGELFF	TGCAGCGTTGTTGGACTCCGTGGGGAGCTGTTTTTT	TRBV29-1	TRBJ2-2	.	.
CASSRAGGFDEQFF	TGCGCCAGCAGCCGAGCGGGGGGCTTTGATGAGCAGTTCTTC	TRBV5-1	TRBJ2-1	once	TRBD2
CASSRQLSTDTQYF	TGTGCCAGCAGTCGGCAGCTTAGCACAGATACGCAGTATTTT	TRBV27	TRBJ2-3	once	.
CATMGASYEQYF	TGTGCCACCATGGGGGCGTCCTACGAGCAGTACTTC	TRBV7-3	TRBJ2-7	.	.
CASSFNSPLHF	TGTGCCAGCAGCTTTAATTCACCCCTCCACTTT	TRBV7-2	TRBJ1-6	.	.
CASSPTDTQYF	TGTGCCAGCAGCCCCACAGATACGCAGTATTTT	TRBV12-3/TRBV12-4	TRBJ2-3	.	.
CASSLLQGAGQPQHF	TGTGCCAGCAGTCTACTACAGGGGGCGGGACAGCCCCAGCATTTT	TRBV6-5	TRBJ1-5	once	TRBD1
CASTRRNYGYTF	TGTGCCAGTACCCGACGGAACTATGGCTACACCTTC	TRBV19	TRBJ1-2	few	.
CATSQGTLGEQYF	TGTGCCACCAGCCAGGGGACTCTCGGGGAGCAGTACTTC	TRBV15	TRBJ2-7	many	.
CASSLGGRSYTEAFF	TGTGCCAGCAGCTTGGGGGGGCGCTCGTACACTGAAGCTTTCTTT	TRBV5-4	TRBJ1-1	few	.
CASSSDSPLHF	TGTGCCAGCAGTTCTGACAGCCCCCTCCACTTT	TRBV7-9	TRBJ1-6	.	.
CASSKLPGAGNTIYF	TGTGCCAGCAGCAAACTGCCGGGCGCTGGAAACACCATATATTTT	TRBV7-2	TRBJ1-3	.	.
CASAGTDNSPLHF	TGTGCCAGCGCTGGGACAGATAATTCACCCCTCCACTTT	TRBV19	TRBJ1-6	.	TRBD1
CASSRRGGPANTGELFF	TGTGCCAGCAGCCGGCGGGGGGGCCCCGCGAACACCGGGGAGCTGTTTTTT	TRBV3-1/TRBV3-2	TRBJ2-2	.	TRBD2
CASSQRPDSDGYTF	TGTGCCAGCAGCCAGAGGCCGGACTCGGATGGCTACACCTTC	TRBV9	TRBJ1-2	once	.
CASSFLGLGNMNTEAFF	TGCGCCAGCAGCTTCCTGGGACTGGGTAATATGAACACTGAAGCTTTCTTT	TRBV5-1	TRBJ1-1	.	.
CASSEYSSYEQYF	TGCGCCAGCAGTGAGTATAGTTCCTACGAGCAGTACTTC	TRBV10-1	TRBJ2-7	.	.
CASSKFTPQSPLHF	TGTGCCAGCAGCAAATTTACACCCCAATCACCCCTCCACTTT	TRBV7-2	TRBJ1-6	.	.
CASSPRTSGGMNTGELFF	TGTGCCAGCAGCCCCCGGACTAGCGGGGGGATGAACACCGGGGAGCTGTTTTTT	TRBV5-5	TRBJ2-2	.	TRBD2
CASSLNSYNEQFF	TGTGCCAGCAGCTTAAATTCCTACAATGAGCAGTTCTTC	TRBV7-2	TRBJ2-1	.	.
CASSLIPGQGEAKNIQYF	TGTGCCAGCAGTTTAATTCCCGGACAGGGAGAGGCCAAAAACATTCAGTACTTC	TRBV27	TRBJ2-4	.	TRBD1
CASSLVAGSYNEQFF	TGCGCCAGCAGCTTGGTGGCGGGATCCTACAATGAGCAGTTCTTC	TRBV5-1	TRBJ2-1	.	.
CATSDPYRGRSSSGYTF	TGTGCCACCAGTGACCCCTACAGGGGGCGATCCAGTTCTGGCTACACCTTC	TRBV24-1	TRBJ1-2	.	TRBD1
CASSRAGQGFYGYTF	TGTGCCAGCAGCCGAGCGGGACAGGGATTCTATGGCTACACCTTC	TRBV14	TRBJ1-2	.	TRBD1
CASSLGRWDTEAFF	TGTGCCAGCAGCTTGGGACGTTGGGACACTGAAGCTTTCTTT	TRBV5-6	TRBJ1-1	.	.
CASGLVLGGAKNIQYF	TGTGCTAGTGGTTTGGTACTCGGAGGGGCCAAAAACATTCAGTACTTC	TRBV12-5	TRBJ2-4	once	.
CATSTGQGGYNSPLHF	TGTGCCACCAGCACCGGACAGGGGGGCTATAATTCACCCCTCCACTTT	TRBV15	TRBJ1-6	.	TRBD1
CASSLWGTSSETQYF	TGCGCCAGCAGTCTATGGGGGACTAGTTCGGAGACCCAGTACTTC	TRBV10-2	TRBJ2-5	.	TRBD2
CASSRPLGPTEAFF	TGTGCCAGCTCCCGCCCTCTGGGACCCACTGAAGCTTTCTTT	TRBV2	TRBJ1-1	.	.
CASGLALRGGGYEQYF	TGTGCTAGTGGTTTGGCACTCCGCGGGGGAGGATACGAGCAGTACTTC	TRBV12-5	TRBJ2-7	.	TRBD2
CASWGNTEAFF	TGTGCCAGCTGGGGCAACACTGAAGCTTTCTTT	TRBV27	TRBJ1-1	.	.
CASSLVPGDDYGYTF	TGTGCCAGCAGCTTAGTCCCAGGAGATGACTATGGCTACACCTTC	TRBV13	TRBJ1-2	few	.
CASSLSEDEQFF	TGTGCCAGCTCACTCTCCGAGGATGAGCAGTTCTTC	TRBV18	TRBJ2-1	.	.
CAISEQQGADGYTF	TGTGCCATCAGTGAGCAACAGGGGGCTGATGGCTACACCTTC	TRBV10-3	TRBJ1-2	.	TRBD1
CASSFHRDGEQYF	TGTGCCAGCAGCTTCCACAGGGATGGCGAGCAGTACTTC	TRBV5-5	TRBJ2-7	.	.
CASSVATLPGELFF	TGTGCCAGCAGCGTAGCTACTCTCCCCGGGGAGCTGTTTTTT	TRBV9	TRBJ2-2	.	.
CASSDPGGKNEQFF	TGTGCCAGCAGTGACCCCGGCGGGAAGAATGAGCAGTTCTTC	TRBV6-1	TRBJ2-1	once	.
CASSQEGNTIYF	TGTGCCAGCAGCCAAGAAGGAAACACCATATATTTT	TRBV3-1/TRBV3-2	TRBJ1-3	.	.
CASSYDKRKTGSAFF	TGTGCCAGCAGTTACGACAAGAGGAAAACAGGATCTGCTTTCTTT	TRBV6-5	TRBJ1-1	.	.
CASSPSGSYEQYF	TGTGCCAGCAGCCCCTCCGGGTCCTACGAGCAGTACTTC	TRBV7-2	TRBJ2-7	.	.
CATSDPGTGKETQYF	TGTGCCACCAGTGATCCCGGGACAGGGAAGGAGACCCAGTACTTC	TRBV24-1	TRBJ2-5	.	TRBD1
CASSEERGAFGNTIYF	TGTGCCAGCAGTGAAGAGAGGGGGGCGTTCGGAAACACCATATATTTT	TRBV2	TRBJ1-3	.	.
CASSQDPSGGGETQYF	TGCGCCAGCAGCCAAGACCCTAGCGGGGGTGGGGAGACCCAGTACTTC	TRBV4-1	TRBJ2-5	once	TRBD2
CASTSQGGNTIYF	TGTGCCAGTACTTCCCAGGGCGGAAACACCATATATTTT	TRBV19	TRBJ1-3	.	.
CASSLHTPGNEQYF	TGTGCCAGCAGTCTCCATACACCAGGGAACGAGCAGTACTTC	TRBV6-5	TRBJ2-7	few	.
CASRYFNGEAFNSPLHF	TGCGCCAGCAGGTACTTCAATGGTGAGGCGTTCAATTCACCCCTCCACTTT	TRBV5-1	TRBJ1-6	.	.
CASSQRGAYEKLFF	TGCGCCAGCAGCCAAAGGGGCGCCTATGAAAAACTGTTTTTT	TRBV4-1	TRBJ1-4	.	.